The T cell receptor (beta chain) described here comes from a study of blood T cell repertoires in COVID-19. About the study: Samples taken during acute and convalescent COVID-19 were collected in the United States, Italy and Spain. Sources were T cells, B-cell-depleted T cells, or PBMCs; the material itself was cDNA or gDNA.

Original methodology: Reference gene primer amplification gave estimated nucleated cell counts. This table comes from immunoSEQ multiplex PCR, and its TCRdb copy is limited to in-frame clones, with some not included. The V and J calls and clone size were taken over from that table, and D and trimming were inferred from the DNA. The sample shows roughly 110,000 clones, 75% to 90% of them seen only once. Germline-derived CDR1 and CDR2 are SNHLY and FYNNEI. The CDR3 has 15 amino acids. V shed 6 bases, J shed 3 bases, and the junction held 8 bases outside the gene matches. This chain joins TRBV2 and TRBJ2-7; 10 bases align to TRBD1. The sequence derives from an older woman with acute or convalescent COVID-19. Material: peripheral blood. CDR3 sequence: CASRWDRGSHYEQYF. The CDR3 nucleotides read TGTGCCAGCAGGTGGGACAGGGGTTCTCACTACGAGCAGTACTTC.